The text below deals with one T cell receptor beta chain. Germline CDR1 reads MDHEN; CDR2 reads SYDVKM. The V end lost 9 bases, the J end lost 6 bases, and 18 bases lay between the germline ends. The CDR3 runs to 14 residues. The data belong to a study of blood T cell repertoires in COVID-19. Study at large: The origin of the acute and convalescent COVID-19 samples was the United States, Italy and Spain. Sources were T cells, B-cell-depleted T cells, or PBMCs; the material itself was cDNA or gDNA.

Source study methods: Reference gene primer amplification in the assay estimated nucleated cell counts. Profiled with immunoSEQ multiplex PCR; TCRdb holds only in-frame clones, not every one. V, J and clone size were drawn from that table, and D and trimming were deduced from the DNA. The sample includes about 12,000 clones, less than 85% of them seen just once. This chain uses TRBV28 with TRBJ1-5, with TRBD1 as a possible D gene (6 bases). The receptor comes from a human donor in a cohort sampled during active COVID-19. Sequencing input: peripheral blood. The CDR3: CASRVAQGGQPQHF. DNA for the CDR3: TGTGCCAGTCGAGTCGCACAGGGCGGTCAGCCCCAGCATTTT. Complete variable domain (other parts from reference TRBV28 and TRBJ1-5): DVKVTQSSRYLVKRTGEKVFLECVQDMDHENMFWYRQDPGLGLRLIYFSYDVKMKEKGDIPEGYSVSREKKERFSLILESASTNQTSMYLCASRVAQGGQPQHFGDGTRLSIL.